This paragraph reports one T cell receptor (beta chain). Its target is unknown. Trimming removed 3 bases at V and 2 bases at J, with 12 bases between. Germline values: CDR1 MNHEY, CDR2 SVGAGI. The CDR3 sequence is 15 residues long. Sequencing was performed with immunoSEQ multiplex PCR; in TCRdb, only in-frame clones are kept and a portion is missing. The sample includes just over 95,000 clones, roughly nine tenths seen only once; the top ten take over 0.15%. This sample was taken from a study of graft-versus-host responses after intestinal transplantation. General observations from the study: GvH clonotypes were identified within recipient marrow, with a subset emerging first in ileum or blood.

The sample in question was unstimulated CD4+ T cells sorted from spleen or lymph node cells, obtained before intestinal transplant. The clonotype comes from a human donor who received an intestinal transplant. This rearrangement joins TRBV6-5 to TRBJ2-3; no reliable D call. CDR3 nucleotides: TGTGCCAGCAGTTATAGTACGGTTACCACAGATACGCAGTATTTT. The encoded protein is CASSYSTVTTDTQYF.